This TCR beta chain comes out of a study of blood T cell repertoires in COVID-19. Original processing methods: By means of reference gene primer amplification, nucleated cell counts were estimated. Here immunoSEQ multiplex PCR was the method, and the copy in TCRdb shows in-frame clones only, minus some. V and J calls plus clone size are reproduced from that table; the DNA served to infer D and trimming. The repertoire holds a few hundred thousand clones, with about 88% as singletons. Material: peripheral blood. This TCR came from a middle-aged woman who had recovered from COVID-19.

In DNA form, the CDR3 reads TGTGCCAGCAGTTACACCACAGGGCATGGCTACACCTTC. The encoded protein is CASSYTTGHGYTF. The chain recombines TRBV6-5 with TRBJ1-2, with a tentative D call TRBD1 (6 bases). Trimming removed 2 bases from V and 6 bases from J, with 10 bases in between. Per germline, CDR1 MNHEY and CDR2 SVGAGI. The CDR3 spans 13 residues.